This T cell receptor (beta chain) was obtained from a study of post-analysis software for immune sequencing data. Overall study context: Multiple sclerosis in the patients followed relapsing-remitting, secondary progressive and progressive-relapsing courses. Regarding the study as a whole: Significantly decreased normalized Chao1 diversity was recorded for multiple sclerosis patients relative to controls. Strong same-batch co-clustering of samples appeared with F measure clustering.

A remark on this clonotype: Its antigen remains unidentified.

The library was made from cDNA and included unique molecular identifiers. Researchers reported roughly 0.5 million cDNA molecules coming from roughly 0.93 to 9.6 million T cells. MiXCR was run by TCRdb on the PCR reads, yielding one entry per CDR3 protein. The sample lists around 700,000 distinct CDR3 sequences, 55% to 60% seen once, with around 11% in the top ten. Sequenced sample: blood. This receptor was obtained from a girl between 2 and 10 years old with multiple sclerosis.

In DNA form, the CDR3 reads TGTGCCAGCAGAGGGGGTTTAGCCAAAAACATTCAGTACTTC. Translated, it gives CASRGGLAKNIQYF. The genes are TRBV6-5 and TRBJ2-5; D may be TRBD1 (6 bases). The assigned J gene may be wrong: the sequence end matches TRBJ2-4 better. The CDR3 loop spans 14 amino acids. CDR1 is MNHEY, CDR2 SVGAGI, per germline.